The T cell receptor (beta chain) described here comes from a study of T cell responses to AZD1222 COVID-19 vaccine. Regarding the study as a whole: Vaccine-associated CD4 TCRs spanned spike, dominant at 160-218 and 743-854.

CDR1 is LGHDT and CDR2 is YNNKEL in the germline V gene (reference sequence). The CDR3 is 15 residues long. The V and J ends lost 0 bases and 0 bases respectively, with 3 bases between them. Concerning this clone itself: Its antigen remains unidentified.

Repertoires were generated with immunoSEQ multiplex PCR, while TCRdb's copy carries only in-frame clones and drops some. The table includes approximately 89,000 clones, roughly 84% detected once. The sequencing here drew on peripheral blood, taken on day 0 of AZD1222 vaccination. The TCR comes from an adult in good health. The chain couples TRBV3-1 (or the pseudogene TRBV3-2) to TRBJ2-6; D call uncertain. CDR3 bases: TGTGCCAGCAGCCAAGACCTCTCTGGGGCCAACGTCCTGACTTTC. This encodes CASSQDLSGANVLTF.